These T cell receptor beta chains were read from a single sample in a study of neurological immune-mediated disorders. Each CDR3 protein gets one entry after TCRdb re-called the 5' RACE reads with MiXCR. Here the sample spans 43,000 or so distinct CDR3 sequences, less than 15% being singletons. The sample was PBMCs. These receptors came from a man younger than 40 in good health. The CDR3 runs from the conserved cysteine through the conserved F or W. The D gene is left open where the match is weak. Only part of the rows carry a size: once, few, many, or a class if the clone is expanded.

TRBJ2-7 TRBV19 TRBD1 15 - CASTPDRVSPYEQYF TGTGCCAGTACCCCCGACAGGGTATCGCCCTACGAGCAGTACTTC
TRBJ1-5 TRBV4-2 TRBD1 15 many CASSQEGQGDQPQHF TGTGCCAGCAGCCAAGAAGGGCAGGGGGATCAGCCCCAGCATTTT
TRBJ2-3 TRBV7-9 - 13 - CASSLRGADTQYF TGTGCCAGCAGCTTACGGGGCGCAGATACGCAGTATTTT
TRBJ2-6 TRBV20-1 - 15 many CSAVLVISGANVLTF TGCAGTGCTGTTCTAGTGATCTCTGGGGCCAACGTCCTGACTTTC
TRBJ2-5 TRBV11-2 - 16 many CASSLDWTKPQETQYF TGTGCCAGCAGCTTAGATTGGACCAAACCGCAAGAGACCCAGTACTTC
TRBJ2-3 TRBV12-3/TRBV12-4 - 13 many CASSALLKDTQYF TGTGCCAGCAGTGCCCTACTCAAAGATACGCAGTATTTT
TRBJ2-4 TRBV20-1 - 16 many CSARDSEGSTGNIQYF TGCAGTGCTAGAGATTCAGAGGGGTCCACGGGGAACATTCAGTACTTC
TRBJ1-6 TRBV5-1 - 15 many CASSSAGSANSPLHF TGCGCCAGCAGCTCAGCCGGGAGCGCAAATTCACCCCTCCACTTT
TRBJ2-2 TRBV27 - 16 many CASSLTGGLDTGELFF TGTGCCAGCAGTTTAACCGGGGGGCTCGACACCGGGGAGCTGTTTTTT
TRBJ2-1 TRBV7-8 TRBD2 15 many CASSLRTSTWNEQFF TGTGCCAGCAGCTTGAGGACTAGTACGTGGAATGAGCAGTTCTTC
TRBJ2-6 TRBV6-6 TRBD1 19 many CASSYGNRDRFSGANVLTF TGTGCCAGCAGTTACGGAAACCGGGACAGATTCTCTGGGGCCAACGTCCTGACTTTC
TRBJ1-2 TRBV7-9 - 13 many CASSFSDRHGYTF TGTGCCAGCAGCTTCTCAGACAGACATGGCTACACCTTC
TRBJ2-7 TRBV18 - 13 many CASSPQTTYEQYF TGTGCCAGCTCACCACAGACCACCTACGAGCAGTACTTC
TRBJ2-1 TRBV20-1 TRBD2 18 - CSARVTSGSHQPYNEQFF TGCAGTGCTAGAGTTACTAGCGGGAGCCACCAACCCTACAATGAGCAGTTCTTC
TRBJ2-5 TRBV6-5 - 13 - CARIPAVEETQYF TGTGCCAGAATCCCCGCGGTTGAAGAGACCCAGTACTTC
TRBJ2-1 TRBV28 TRBD2 17 few CASSFQTSGRRRGEQFF TGTGCCAGCAGTTTCCAGACTAGCGGGAGACGAAGAGGTGAGCAGTTCTTC
TRBJ2-5 TRBV5-1 TRBD2 16 many CASSSLTSGRQETQYF TGCGCCAGCAGCTCATTGACTAGCGGGAGACAAGAGACCCAGTACTTC
TRBJ1-1 TRBV5-1 - 14 many CASSQDTTNTEAFF TGCGCCAGCAGCCAGGACACCACGAACACTGAAGCTTTCTTT
TRBJ1-1 TRBV3-1 - 15 many CASSLAGTGATEAFF TGTGCCAGCAGCCTGGCCGGGACGGGGGCCACTGAAGCTTTCTTT
TRBJ2-2 TRBV28 - 16 many CASRESDRMNTGELFF TGTGCCAGCAGAGAATCGGACAGAATGAACACCGGGGAGCTGTTTTTT
TRBJ1-2 TRBV9 - 14 many CASSVRGEDYGYTF TGTGCCAGCAGCGTAAGGGGCGAAGACTATGGCTACACCTTC